Below, 21 T cell receptor beta chains from the same sample are listed, as sequenced in a study of cytomegalovirus exposure and HLA in healthy donors. Vbeta (60) and Jbeta (13) primers were used in the PCR. Profiled with immunoSEQ multiplex PCR; TCRdb holds only in-frame clones, not every one. This sample's clone table lists 190,000 or so clones. Sequencing used PBMCs. The receptor source for this set is a boy aged 5-17 years in good health and CMV-seronegative.

The chain has TRBV9 and TRBJ2-1, with TRBD2 identical over 10 bases. The trim removed 0 bases at V and 5 bases at J, leaving 5 bases unmatched. The length of the CDR3 is 16 residues. Germline lookup yields CDR1 SGDLS and CDR2 YYNGEE. The CDR3 protein is CASSVVSSGGDNEQFF. The CDR3 nucleotides read TGTGCCAGCAGCGTAGTATCGAGCGGGGGGGACAATGAGCAGTTCTTC.

V is TRBV12-5 and J is TRBJ2-3; no firm D call. Trimming took 0 bases from V and 1 from J, leaving 2 bases between them. Germline CDR1 is LGHNT and CDR2 is FRNRAP. The CDR3 sequence is 13 residues long. The CDR3 nucleotides read TGTGCTAGTGGTTTGGTCGGCACAGATACGCAGTATTTT. It encodes CASGLVGTDTQYF.

The gene calls are TRBV7-2 and TRBJ2-1; D is uncertain. The length of the CDR3 is 14 residues. The germline V and J ends were trimmed by 0 bases and 9 bases, with 12 bases remaining between them. From germline, CDR1 is SGHTA and CDR2 FQGNSA. The CDR3 region is CASSLAHPLGEQFF. In DNA, the CDR3 is TGTGCCAGCAGCTTAGCGCATCCCCTCGGTGAGCAGTTCTTC.

V is TRBV4-1 and J is TRBJ2-5; perhaps TRBD1 as D (6 bases). TRBJ2-7 explains the end of the DNA better; the J call may be wrong. The CDR3 sequence is 14 residues long. Germline V gene data show CDR1 as MGHRA and CDR2 as YSYEKL. For the CDR3, the DNA is TGCGCCAGCAGCCAAGGTATCAGGGGCTACGAGCAGTACTTC. It translates to CASSQGIRGYEQYF.

The rearrangement links TRBV7-2 to TRBJ1-3; D might be TRBD1 (6 bases). V was pared by 0 bases and J by 2 bases, with 11 bases between. The CDR3 is 16 amino acids. CDR1 and CDR2 (germline): SGHTA, FQGNSA. The CDR3 nucleotides are TGTGCCAGCAGCTTAGCAGCTCGGACAGCTGGAAACACCATATATTTT. The encoded protein is CASSLAARTAGNTIYF.

V and J are TRBV5-1 and TRBJ2-3; 8 bases are a match to TRBD2. The CDR3 totals 14 residues. V trimming: 1 base; J trimming: 5 bases; junction bases outside the gene matches: 3. Germline V gene data show CDR1 as SGHRS and CDR2 as YFSETQ. The CDR3 region has the DNA TGCGCCAGCAGCTTGAGGAGCGGGGGAGATACGCAGTATTTT. This encodes CASSLRSGGDTQYF.

The chain couples TRBV9 to TRBJ2-6, with a weak D call TRBD1 (6 bases). Germline values: CDR1 SGDLS, CDR2 YYNGEE. This CDR3 contains 19 residues. The germline V and J ends were trimmed by 5 bases and 0 bases, with 21 bases remaining between them. The chain's CDR3 is CASRRTDSHSHSGANVLTF. CDR3 DNA: TGTGCCAGCAGGCGTACGGACAGCCATTCCCACTCTGGGGCCAACGTCCTGACTTTC.

This chain connects TRBV7-2 to TRBJ2-7; a possible D gene is TRBD2 (5 bases). CDR1 and CDR2 (germline): SGHTA, FQGNSA. The ends were cut back, 5 bases at V and 4 bases at J, with 18 bases in the middle. The CDR3 has 15 amino acids. The CDR3 protein is CASSVRAGGLYEQYF. In DNA form, the CDR3 reads TGTGCCAGCAGCGTTAGGGCGGGCGGCTTATACGAGCAGTACTTC.

The gene calls are TRBV30 and TRBJ1-1; TRBD1 might be the D (6 bases). Germline CDR1 GTSNPN, CDR2 SVGIG (reference sequence). This CDR3 region has 22 residues. The DNA of the CDR3 is TGTGCTGCCTCTACAGGGCTAGCCACTTTGACCCCAGGCTCACTCCGGAACACTGAAGCTTTCTTT. Its protein is CAASTGLATLTPGSLRNTEAFF.

V usage is TRBV19 and J usage is TRBJ1-1, with unresolved D. The ends were cut back, 4 bases at V and 5 bases at J, with 14 bases in the middle. Germline V gives CDR1 LNHDA, CDR2 SQIVND (reference sequence). The CDR3 loop spans 14 amino acids. The DNA of the CDR3 is TGTGCCAGTAGTAGGTACCAGACGAGGACTGAAGCTTTCTTT. Encoded protein: CASSRYQTRTEAFF. The full variable domain, rest sourced from reference TRBV19 and TRBJ1-1, is DGGITQSPKYLFRKEGQNVTLSCEQNLNHDAMYWYRQDPGQGLRLIYYSQIVNDFQKGDIAEGYSVSREKKESFPLTVTSAQKNPTAFYLCASSRYQTRTEAFFGQGTRLTVV.

The chain uses TRBV19 and TRBJ1-6; possible D gene TRBD1, 5 bases. The V end lost 8 bases, the J end lost 3 bases, and 11 bases lay between the germline ends. Per the germline V gene, CDR1 is LNHDA and CDR2 is SQIVND (reference sequence). The CDR3 totals 14 residues. The CDR3 DNA reads as TGTGCCAGTGGCCTCAGGGACTATAATTCACCCCTCCACTTT. This encodes CASGLRDYNSPLHF.

The rearrangement links TRBV5-6 to TRBJ1-1; D not certain. CDR3 length equals 12 residues. The germline gives CDR1 SGHDT, CDR2 YYEEEE. Trimming cost V 2 bases and J 1 base, with 3 bases left between them. The CDR3 DNA reads as TGTGCCAGCAGCTTCGGGAACACTGAAGCTTTCTTT. It yields the protein CASSFGNTEAFF.

This chain uses TRBV12-5 with TRBJ2-1; D might be TRBD1 (6 bases). V was trimmed by 1 base and J by 7 bases, leaving 14 bases between them. The CDR3 is 15 amino acids. In germline, CDR1 is LGHNT, CDR2 FRNRAP. CDR3 region: CASGLGRGSRNEQFF. For the CDR3, the DNA is TGTGCTAGTGGTTTGGGCAGGGGCTCTCGTAATGAGCAGTTCTTC.

This chain links TRBV5-3 with TRBJ1-5; maybe TRBD1 (6 bases). TRBV5-3 is assigned to the ORF class and has an uncertain function. This CDR3 has 13 amino acids. V lost 4 bases and J 6 bases, leaving 11 bases between the germline ends. The chain's CDR3 is CARSRRGCQPQHF. The CDR3 bases are TGTGCCAGAAGCCGCAGGGGTTGTCAGCCCCAGCATTTT.

This chain links TRBV5-5 with TRBJ2-1; 7 nucleotides line up with TRBD2. Germline V gene lookup returns CDR1 SGHKS and CDR2 YYEKEE (reference sequence). The CDR3 consists of 14 residues. Germline trimming cut 3 bases from V and 6 bases from J; bases unmatched to any gene: 6. CDR3 loop: CASSWGGEANEQFF. The CDR3 bases are TGTGCCAGCAGCTGGGGGGGTGAGGCCAATGAGCAGTTCTTC.

V is TRBV30 and J is TRBJ2-5; 8 bases match TRBD1. The CDR3 is 20 amino acids. Germline assignment: CDR1 GTSNPN and CDR2 SVGIG (reference sequence). With V trimmed by 2 bases and J by 2 bases, 22 bases remained unmatched. CDR3 amino acids: CAWSTLTGDSSNGGQETQYF. The CDR3 nucleotides read TGTGCCTGGAGTACCCTGACAGGGGACTCAAGCAACGGGGGTCAAGAGACCCAGTACTTC.

The chain has TRBV28 and TRBJ1-2; the match to TRBD1 covers 9 bases. The trim removed 5 bases at V and 7 bases at J, leaving 2 bases unmatched. Germline CDR1 MDHEN, CDR2 SYDVKM. CDR3 length equals 12 residues. The CDR3 DNA reads TGTGCCAGCAGTGCGGACAGGGGTGGCTACACCTTC. It yields the protein CASSADRGGYTF.

The chain has TRBV5-4 and TRBJ2-2; perhaps TRBD2 as D (6 bases). The V end lost 0 bases, the J end lost 5 bases, and 14 bases lay between the germline ends. Germline-derived CDR1 and CDR2 are SGHNT and YYREEE (reference sequence). This CDR3 has 16 residues. The CDR3 coding sequence is TGTGCCAGCAGCTTGGCCTTTTTCGGGGGTACCGGGGAGCTGTTTTTT. It codes for CASSLAFFGGTGELFF. The variable domain in full, with the rest retrieved from reference TRBV5-4 and TRBJ2-2, is ETGVTQSPTHLIKTRGQQVTLRCSSQSGHNTVSWYQQALGQGPQFIFQYYREEENGRGNFPPRFSGLQFPNYSSELNVNALELDDSALYLCASSLAFFGGTGELFFGEGSRLTVL.

V gene TRBV18 combines with J gene TRBJ1-6, with 7 bases lining up with TRBD1. The CDR3 is 17 residues long. The V gene's germline CDR1 is KGHSH and CDR2 LQKENI. V lost 2 bases to trimming and J lost 5 bases; unmatched junction nucleotides: 9. The chain's CDR3 is CASSPGVGTANNSPLHF. CDR3 bases: TGTGCCAGCTCACCAGGGGTCGGGACAGCCAATAATTCACCCCTCCACTTT. The full variable domain, its missing parts supplied by reference TRBV18 and TRBJ1-6, is NAGVMQNPRHLVRRRGQEARLRCSPMKGHSHVYWYRQLPEEGLKFMVYLQKENIIDESGMPKERFSAEFPKEGPSILRIQQVVRGDSAAYFCASSPGVGTANNSPLHFGNGTRLTVT.

The chain is built from TRBV29-1 and TRBJ2-5; TRBD1 aligns across 9 bases. Judging by the DNA end, TRBJ2-7 fits better; the J call may be wrong. In germline, CDR1 is SQVTM, CDR2 ANQGSEA. The CDR3 has 14 amino acids. CDR3 region: CSVLGDRETYEQYF. The CDR3 nucleotides read TGCAGCGTCCTCGGGGACAGGGAGACCTACGAGCAGTACTTC.

The genes are TRBV13 and TRBJ2-3; a possible D gene is TRBD1 (6 bases). V lost 0 bases, J lost 6 bases, and 19 bases lay in between. CDR1 and CDR2 from the germline V gene are PRHDT and FYEKMQ (reference sequence). The CDR3 contains 17 residues. The CDR3 sequence: CASSLGQGQGNPDTQYF. CDR3 bases: TGTGCCAGCAGCTTAGGCCAGGGACAAGGGAATCCCGATACGCAGTATTTT.